This is a list of T cell receptor beta chains from one sample in a study of blood T cells in healthy people across ages. One entry per CDR3 protein, called by TCRdb with MiXCR from the 5' RACE reads. Found here are about 1.7 million distinct CDR3 sequences, about 30% of them singletons; the top ten hold about 8%. Sample: blood. The receptors here all came from a woman in her twenties or thirties in good health. Each CDR3 is given with its conserved first and last residue. The D gene is left open where the match is weak. A clone size is listed for some rows: how often the clone was seen (once, few, many), or a class if it is expanded.

v_gene	j_gene	d_gene	len	abundance	CDR3nt	CDR3aa
TRBV7-9	TRBJ2-5	NA	14	NA	TGTGCCAGCAGCTTAGATACAGGGAAAGAGACCCAGTACTTC	CASSLDTGKETQYF
TRBV12-3/TRBV12-4	TRBJ2-3	TRBD2	15	NA	TGTGCCAGCAGTCCTACCGGGACTAGGATAGATACGCAGTATTTT	CASSPTGTRIDTQYF
TRBV20-1	TRBJ2-4	NA	14	NA	TGCAGTGCTATCACAGGGGGGGCCTACAATGAGCAGTACTTC	CSAITGGAYNEQYF
TRBV6-5	TRBJ2-7	NA	13	NA	TGTGCCAGCAGTACCCCCGGATCCTACGAGCAGTACTTC	CASSTPGSYEQYF
TRBV9	TRBJ1-1	NA	12	NA	TGTGCCAGCAGCGTAGAGGGGTCTGAAGCTTTCTTT	CASSVEGSEAFF
TRBV9	TRBJ1-3	NA	18	few	TGTGCCAGCAGCGTAAAGGGGGACCCTGAGGTCTCTGGAAACACCATATATTTT	CASSVKGDPEVSGNTIYF
TRBV2	TRBJ2-2	NA	14	NA	TGTGCCAGCAGTATCCTTGGGATGACCGGGGAGCTGTTTTTT	CASSILGMTGELFF
TRBV5-1	TRBJ2-1	NA	13	NA	TGCGCCAGCCGGAGGGACGGGAGCAATGAGCAGTTCTTC	CASRRDGSNEQFF
TRBV15	TRBJ2-1	TRBD2	14	few	TGTGCCACTGGGACTAGCGGGAGGTTGGATGAGCAGTTCTTC	CATGTSGRLDEQFF
TRBV24-1	TRBJ2-3	NA	11	few	TGTGCCACCAGTGATGCGTATACGCAGTATTTT	CATSDAYTQYF
TRBV7-9	TRBJ2-7	TRBD1	14	few	TGTGCCAGCAGCTTAGTGGGACAGGGTAGCGAGCAGTACTTC	CASSLVGQGSEQYF
TRBV29-1	TRBJ1-2	NA	11	NA	TGCAGCGTTGGCCCTAACTATGGCTACACCTTC	CSVGPNYGYTF
TRBV7-2	TRBJ1-5	NA	13	few	TGTGCCAGCAGCTTAGCCCATCGGGGGCCCCAGCATTTT	CASSLAHRGPQHF
TRBV20-1	TRBJ2-3	NA	11	few	TGCAGTGGCAGATACACAGATACGCAGTATTTT	CSGRYTDTQYF
TRBV20-1	TRBJ2-5	TRBD1	14	few	TGCAGTGCTAGTCTTTACACAGGGGATGAGACCCAGTACTTC	CSASLYTGDETQYF
TRBV7-2	TRBJ1-2	NA	15	many	TGTGCCAGCAGCCCCCCCCGAATACATAACTATGGCTACACCTTC	CASSPPRIHNYGYTF
TRBV6-5	TRBJ2-7	NA	15	few	TGTGCCAGCAGTGGGGCCCGGACAGCGATATCCGAGCAGTACTTC	CASSGARTAISEQYF
TRBV10-3	TRBJ2-1	NA	13	NA	TGTGCCATCAACCCCGAGGCTTGGCATGAGCAGTTCTTC	CAINPEAWHEQFF
TRBV7-2	TRBJ2-7	NA	16	NA	TGTGCCAGCAGCTTAGCTTTGACGGGAAGCTCCTACGAGCAGTACTTC	CASSLALTGSSYEQYF
TRBV20-1	TRBJ2-7	NA	13	NA	TGCAGTGCTAGGTACAGGCAGACCTACGAGCAGTACTTC	CSARYRQTYEQYF
TRBV7-2	TRBJ2-1	NA	14	NA	TGTGCCAGCAGCTGGCAATATAAGGACAATGAGCAGTTCTTC	CASSWQYKDNEQFF
TRBV5-1	TRBJ2-2	NA	13	few	TGCGCCAGCAGCGTACTCCCTACCGGGGAGCTGTTTTTT	CASSVLPTGELFF
TRBV12-3/TRBV12-4	TRBJ2-6	NA	15	few	TGTGCCAGCAGTCTCTGGCTGTCAGGGGCCAACGTCCTGACTTTC	CASSLWLSGANVLTF
TRBV10-3	TRBJ1-1	NA	13	NA	TGTGCCATCAGTGAGGTGGGGTCCACTGAAGCTTGCTTT	CAISEVGSTEACF
TRBV20-1	TRBJ1-5	NA	14	many	TGCAGTGCTAGAGCCGGGGCGTCCAATCAGCCCCAGCATTTT	CSARAGASNQPQHF
TRBV11-3	TRBJ2-1	TRBD1	17	NA	TGTGCCAGCAGCTCCCGCGGGGGACAGGGATCCTACAATGAGCAGTTCTTC	CASSSRGGQGSYNEQFF
TRBV5-1	TRBJ2-7	TRBD2	14	many	TGCGCCAGCAGCGCGGCTAGCGGGAAAATAGAGCAGTACTTC	CASSAASGKIEQYF
TRBV6-2/TRBV6-3	TRBJ1-2	TRBD1	16	NA	TGTGCCAGCAGCCGTCGACCGGGACAGGGGGACTATGGCTACACCTTC	CASSRRPGQGDYGYTF
TRBV30	TRBJ2-2	NA	13	NA	TGTGCCTGGAATACAGGGCCCACCGGGGAGCTGTTTTTT	CAWNTGPTGELFF
TRBV6-5	TRBJ1-1	NA	14	NA	TGTGCCAGTTGCCGTGCTACGGTGGGGACTGAAGCTTTCTTT	CASCRATVGTEAFF
TRBV7-2	TRBJ2-1	TRBD2	15	few	TGTGCCAGCAGCTTAGGGACTAGCGGGTGGAATGAGCAGTTCTTC	CASSLGTSGWNEQFF
TRBV25-1	TRBJ2-4	TRBD1	13	NA	TGTACCAGCCTGGCCGAGACAGGGAACATTCAGTACTTC	CTSLAETGNIQYF
TRBV20-1	TRBJ2-2	NA	13	few	TGCAGTGCTGACCCCCGGGGGACCGGGGAGCTGTTTTTT	CSADPRGTGELFF
TRBV28	TRBJ2-7	NA	14	few	TGTGCCAGCAGTTTACAGGGATGGGTTAACGAGCAGTACTTC	CASSLQGWVNEQYF
TRBV6-5	TRBJ1-4	NA	13	few	TGTGCCAGCAGTTACTCGCCGGACGAAAAACTGTTTTTT	CASSYSPDEKLFF
TRBV6-2/TRBV6-3	TRBJ2-7	TRBD2	14	NA	TGTGCCAGCAGTATAGCGGGGGCGGACTACGAGCAGTACTTC	CASSIAGADYEQYF
TRBV20-1	TRBJ2-7	NA	12	NA	TGCAGTGCTAGATACGATCCCTACGAGCAGTACTTC	CSARYDPYEQYF
TRBV24-1	TRBJ1-5	NA	12	NA	TGTGCCACCAGTGAGGATAATCAGCCCCAGCATTTT	CATSEDNQPQHF
TRBV21-1	TRBJ2-1	NA	14	NA	TGTGCCAGCAGCAGAAAGGGGACAGGCTACGAGCAGTTCTTC	CASSRKGTGYEQFF
TRBV12-5	TRBJ2-5	TRBD2	16	many	TGTGCTAGTGGTTTGTATGGCGGGGGGGCAAGAGAGACCCAGTACTTC	CASGLYGGGARETQYF
TRBV4-1	TRBJ2-7	NA	16	NA	TGCGCCAGCAGCCAAGATCGAAGTGGGACGGCCTACGAGCAGTACTTC	CASSQDRSGTAYEQYF
TRBV18	TRBJ2-7	TRBD1	15	many	TGTGCCAGCTCACTCTCGGCGGGACAGGTCTACGAGCAGTACTTC	CASSLSAGQVYEQYF
TRBV6-6	TRBJ2-5	TRBD2	16	NA	TGTACCAGCAGTCGTACTAGCGGAGGAGCCTACAATGAGCAGTACTTC	CTSSRTSGGAYNEQYF
TRBV30	TRBJ2-1	NA	15	NA	TGTGCCTGGAGTGTACTGGGTAACTCCTACAATGAGCAGTTCTTC	CAWSVLGNSYNEQFF